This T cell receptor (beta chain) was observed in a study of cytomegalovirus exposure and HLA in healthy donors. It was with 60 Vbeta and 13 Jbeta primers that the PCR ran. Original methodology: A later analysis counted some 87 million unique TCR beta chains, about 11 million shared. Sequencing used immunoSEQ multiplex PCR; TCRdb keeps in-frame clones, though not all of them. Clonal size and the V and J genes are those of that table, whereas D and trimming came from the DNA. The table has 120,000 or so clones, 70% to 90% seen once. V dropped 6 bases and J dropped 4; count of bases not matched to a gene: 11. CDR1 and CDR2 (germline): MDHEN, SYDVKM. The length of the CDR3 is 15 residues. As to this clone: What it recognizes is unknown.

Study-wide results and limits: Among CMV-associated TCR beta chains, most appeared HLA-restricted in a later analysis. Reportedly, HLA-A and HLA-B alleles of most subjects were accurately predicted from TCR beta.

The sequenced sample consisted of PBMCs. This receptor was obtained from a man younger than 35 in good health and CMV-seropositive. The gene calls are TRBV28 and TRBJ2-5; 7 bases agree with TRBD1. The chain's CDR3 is CASRAQGTVVETQYF. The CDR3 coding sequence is TGTGCCAGCAGGGCACAGGGGACGGTGGTAGAGACCCAGTACTTC.